Presented here are 21 T cell receptor beta chains from one specimen sequenced in a study of T cell repertoires in cytomegalovirus infection. Each CDR3 protein is one row after TCRdb ran MiXCR on the reads. The top ten clones hold 10% of a sample with about 130,000 distinct CDR3 sequences, roughly 9% of them seen once. What was sequenced was PBMCs. These receptors all stem from a human donor in good health (CMV status not recorded). Some clones in this sample may be carry-over from other donors' samples.

This clonotype has ten or more counts. J is TRBJ2-1 and V is TRBV7-2; 9 bases agree with TRBD2. The CDR3 loop spans 17 amino acids. The trim removed 1 base at V and 3 bases at J, leaving 7 bases unmatched. Germline CDR1 is SGHTA and CDR2 is FQGNSA. In DNA form, the CDR3 reads TGTGCCAGCAGCTTAGGGGCGCGGGGGGGAATCTACAATGAGCAGTTCTTC. It translates to CASSLGARGGIYNEQFF.

This clonotype was recorded at least ten times. The rearrangement joins TRBV2 to TRBJ1-6; D not certain. Germline CDR1 and CDR2: SNHLY and FYNNEI. The V end lost 2 bases, the J end lost 0 bases, and 20 bases lay between the germline ends. There are 20 residues in the CDR3. The chain's CDR3 is CASSERGSPWVSSYNSPLHF. CDR3 bases: TGTGCCAGCAGTGAAAGAGGATCACCTTGGGTGAGCTCCTATAATTCACCCCTCCACTTT.

This sequence joins TRBV20-1 and TRBJ1-1; a possible D gene is TRBD1 (6 bases). Germline CDR1 DFQATT, CDR2 SNEGSKA (reference sequence). CDR3 size: 14 residues. V was shortened by 0 bases and J by 3 bases, with 11 bases between the two germline ends. CDR3 in amino acids: CSARDQQGYTEAFF. The CDR3 bases are TGCAGTGCTAGAGATCAGCAGGGGTACACTGAAGCTTTCTTT.

This clonotype was detected only a few times. The rearrangement links TRBV5-1 to TRBJ1-5; D is unresolved. CDR1 and CDR2 (germline): SGHRS, YFSETQ. V shed 2 bases and J shed 4 bases, with 10 bases lying between them. This CDR3 comprises 14 residues. The CDR3 sequence is CASSLDSGNQPQHF. CDR3 DNA: TGCGCCAGCAGCTTAGATTCGGGGAATCAGCCCCAGCATTTT.

Many counts were recorded for this clonotype. The chain links TRBV28 to TRBJ1-1, with D perhaps matching TRBD1 (6 bases). CDR3 length: 14 residues. The V gene lost 6 bases and the J gene lost 6 bases, with 17 bases spanning the gap. Germline assignment: CDR1 MDHEN and CDR2 SYDVKM. As DNA, the CDR3 is TGTGCCAGCAGCTTCTCCTCAGCAGGGGCTGAAGCTTTCTTT. As protein: CASSFSSAGAEAFF.

This clonotype was seen at least ten times. The chain uses TRBV28 and TRBJ1-1; D might be TRBD1 (5 bases). Germline V gene sequence: CDR1 MDHEN, CDR2 SYDVKM. Trimming removed 5 bases from V and 3 bases from J, with 25 bases in between. CDR3 size: 18 residues. CDR3 sequence: CASSRIGTYPSSDTEAFF. DNA of the CDR3: TGTGCCAGCAGTCGAATCGGGACTTACCCCTCTTCGGACACTGAAGCTTTCTTT.

This clonotype was counted at least ten times. This sequence joins TRBV28 and TRBJ1-2; no clear D gene. Trimming shortened V by 5 bases and J by 4 bases, and 11 bases separated the two germline ends. The CDR3 spans 13 residues. In germline, CDR1 is MDHEN, CDR2 SYDVKM. The CDR3 loop reads CASSPQVVYGYTF. The CDR3 coding sequence is TGTGCCAGCAGTCCTCAGGTGGTCTATGGCTACACCTTC.

This clonotype has a count of ten or more. The V call is TRBV10-3, the J call TRBJ2-6; TRBD1 is a possible D gene (5 bases). Per the germline V gene, CDR1 is ENHRY and CDR2 is SYGVKD. V was trimmed by 10 bases and J by 0 bases, leaving 7 bases between them. The CDR3 length is 13 residues. The CDR3 sequence is CATQGSGANVLTF. CDR3 nucleotides: TGTGCCACCCAGGGCTCTGGGGCCAACGTCCTGACTTTC.

The table lists this clonotype with many counts. The chain is built from TRBV6-6 and TRBJ1-1, with D maybe TRBD1 (6 bases). V shed 2 bases and J shed 2 bases, with 12 bases lying between them. CDR1 and CDR2 from the germline V gene are MNHNY and SVGAGI (reference sequence). The CDR3 loop spans 15 amino acids. CDR3 loop: CASSYVGGPNTEAFF. The CDR3, as DNA: TGTGCCAGCAGTTACGTTGGGGGGCCAAACACTGAAGCTTTCTTT.

The chain joins TRBV11-2 to TRBJ1-1; D remains unclear. Germline V CDR1 and CDR2: SGHAT, FQNNGV. Trimming removed 1 base at V and 1 base at J, with 10 bases between. The CDR3 sequence is 15 residues long. The chain's CDR3 is CASSLGKYGNTEAFF. The CDR3 bases are TGTGCCAGCAGCTTAGGGAAGTACGGGAACACTGAAGCTTTCTTT.

Many counts were recorded for this clonotype. The V and J genes are TRBV20-1 and TRBJ1-6; 8 positions match TRBD1. There are 15 residues in the CDR3. Germline assignment: CDR1 DFQATT and CDR2 SNEGSKA (reference sequence). The V and J ends lost 1 base and 7 bases, in that order; junction bases with no gene match: 6. The CDR3 loop reads CSARAGQGFNSPLHF. For the CDR3, the DNA is TGCAGTGCTAGAGCCGGACAGGGATTCAATTCACCCCTCCACTTT.

This clonotype was seen more than once but under ten times. The V call is TRBV28, the J call TRBJ2-7; TRBD1 is a possible D gene (6 bases). Trimming cost V 4 bases and J 0 bases, with 13 bases left between them. CDR3 length: 15 amino acids. Per germline, CDR1 MDHEN and CDR2 SYDVKM. The CDR3 nucleotides read TGTGCCAGCAGTTATAGTACAGGGAGCTCCTACGAGCAGTACTTC. Its protein is CASSYSTGSSYEQYF.

The J gene is TRBJ1-1, the V gene TRBV29-1, with 7 bases identical to TRBD1. Trimming removed 8 bases from V and 5 bases from J; junction bases left unmatched: 11. Germline assignment: CDR1 SQVTM and CDR2 ANQGSEA. This CDR3 region has 13 residues. In DNA, the CDR3 is TGCAGCACCTGGAGGGGGCGATGGACTGAAGCTTTCTTT. Translating it yields CSTWRGRWTEAFF.

This clonotype was counted many times. V and J are TRBV12-3 or TRBV12-4 and TRBJ2-1; D is possibly TRBD1 (6 bases). The CDR3 is 14 residues long. Trimming cost V 6 bases and J 2 bases, with 11 bases left between them. As DNA, the CDR3 is TGTGCCAGCAGCCGTTACAGGGCCTACAATGAGCAGTTCTTC. Translated: CASSRYRAYNEQFF.

In its sample, this clonotype was seen a few times. This chain links TRBV6-2 or TRBV6-3 with TRBJ1-1, with D perhaps TRBD1 (6 bases). Per germline, CDR1 MNHEY and CDR2 SVGEGT. There are 17 residues in the CDR3. V gave up 3 bases and J gave up 3 bases, with 20 bases separating them. The CDR3 DNA follows: TGTGCCAGCAGTTATTATCAGGGGACGGTTGATGACACTGAAGCTTTCTTT. It translates to CASSYYQGTVDDTEAFF.

This clonotype came up many times. The V and J genes are TRBV6-1 and TRBJ2-7, with TRBD1 matching over 12 bases. The CDR3 totals 16 residues. Germline CDR1 reads MNHNS; CDR2 reads SASEGT. Trimming cost V 5 bases and J 6 bases; bases outside gene matches: 11. CDR3 sequence (DNA): TGTGCCAGCAGTAGATCCGGGACAGGGGGCTTTCGCGAGCAGTACTTC. This encodes CASSRSGTGGFREQYF.

The chain combines TRBV19 with TRBJ2-6; 11 bases line up with TRBD1. CDR1 is LNHDA and CDR2 is SQIVND in the germline V gene (reference sequence). The CDR3 is 19 amino acids. V gave up 10 bases and J gave up 3 bases; unmatched junction bases: 17. The CDR3 here is CATKPVGQGANVGANVLTF. In DNA, the CDR3 is TGTGCCACAAAACCGGTTGGACAGGGGGCAAACGTTGGGGCCAACGTCCTGACTTTC.

This clonotype was recorded a few times. CDR3 amino acids: CASSQGAPGLAGELFF. In DNA, the CDR3 is TGTGCCAGCAGTCAAGGAGCTCCGGGACTAGCGGGGGAGCTGTTTTTT. The chain couples TRBV27 to TRBJ2-2, with 10 positions matching TRBD2. The CDR3 has 16 amino acids. Trimming at V came to 5 bases and at J to 8 bases, leaving 11 bases not matched to a gene. CDR1 is MNHEY and CDR2 is SMNVEV in the germline V gene (reference sequence).

This clonotype was found many times. This chain links TRBV19 with TRBJ2-2; 7 bases agree with TRBD2. The CDR3 sequence is 15 residues long. Germline CDR1 reads LNHDA; CDR2 reads SQIVND (reference sequence). With 5 bases clipped from V and 0 bases from J, the junction kept 3 bases outside the gene matches. CDR3 in amino acids: CASSFRGANTGELFF. Written as DNA, the CDR3 is TGTGCCAGTAGTTTCCGGGGGGCGAACACCGGGGAGCTGTTTTTT.

V is TRBV20-1 and J is TRBJ2-3; 12 bases line up with TRBD2. V lost 3 bases to trimming and J lost 5 bases; unmatched junction nucleotides: 9. The germline CDR1 and CDR2 sequences are DFQATT and SNEGSKA (reference sequence). The CDR3 is made up of 16 amino acids. Here the CDR3 DNA reads TGCAGTGCTAGCTCCCTAGCGGGGGGGCCGGGAGATACGCAGTATTTT. Residues: CSASSLAGGPGDTQYF.

V and J are TRBV2 and TRBJ1-3; D unresolved. This CDR3 is built from 13 residues. CDR1 and CDR2 (germline): SNHLY, FYNNEI. V lost 8 bases to trimming and J lost 0 bases, with 8 bases between them. The CDR3 sequence is CASSKSSGNTIYF. The CDR3 DNA follows: TGTGCCAGCTCCAAGTCCTCTGGAAACACCATATATTTT.